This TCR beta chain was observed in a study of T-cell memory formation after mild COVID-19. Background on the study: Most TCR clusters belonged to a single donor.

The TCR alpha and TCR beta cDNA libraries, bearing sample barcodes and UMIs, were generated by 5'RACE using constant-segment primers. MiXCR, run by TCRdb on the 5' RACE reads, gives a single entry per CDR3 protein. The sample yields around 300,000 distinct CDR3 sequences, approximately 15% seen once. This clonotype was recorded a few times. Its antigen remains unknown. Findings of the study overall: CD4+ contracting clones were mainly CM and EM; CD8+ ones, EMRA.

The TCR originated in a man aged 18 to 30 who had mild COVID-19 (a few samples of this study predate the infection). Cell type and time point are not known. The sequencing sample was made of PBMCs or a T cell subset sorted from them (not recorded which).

The CDR3: CATSSSEGGSYGYTF. The CDR3 DNA is TGTGCCACCAGCAGCTCGGAGGGGGGGAGCTATGGCTACACCTTC. This sequence joins TRBV15 and TRBJ1-2, with D perhaps TRBD1 (6 bases). Trimming took 3 bases from V and 4 from J, leaving 15 bases between them. The CDR3 is 15 residues long. In germline, CDR1 is LNHNV, CDR2 YYDKDF (reference sequence).